This TCR beta chain originates from a study of shared T cell receptors in the human thymus. The method was immunoSEQ multiplex PCR; TCRdb's version includes in-frame clones alone and lacks a portion of them. The data hold 500,000 to 850,000 clones, with around 87% observed a single time. This clone was detected once. The CDR3 totals 15 residues. Germline V gene data show CDR1 as SGDLS and CDR2 as YYNGEE. V was pared by 1 base and J by 4 bases, with 4 bases of the junction left unmatched. These same data were also listed under a study on human thymus T cells. Turning to that study: Donors were healthy Finnish infants having corrective surgery for congenital heart defects. Resections obtained during corrective heart surgery supplied the thymus tissue. An apparent bias in V and J gene usage was seen in thymic and blood repertoires. Highly overlapping thymic repertoires in unrelated individuals were reported by related research.

The sequence was collected from a boy younger than two with a congenital heart defect. The sequencing sample was made of thymocytes. J is TRBJ2-1 and V is TRBV9; TRBD2 aligns across 8 bases. CDR3 nucleotides: TGTGCCAGCAGCGTAAACAAGCGGGGGTACAATGAGCAGTTCTTC. Residues: CASSVNKRGYNEQFF.